A single sample gave rise to the 8 T cell receptor beta chains below, sequenced in a study of cytomegalovirus exposure and HLA in healthy donors (dated by TCRdb to the late 2010s). The library came from the immunoSEQ multiplex PCR assay. A mixture of 60 forward primers for TCR Vbeta segments and 13 reverse primers for TCR Jbeta segments was used in the multiplex PCR. TCRdb provides this immuneACCESS table in a form limited to in-frame rearrangements. Some clones are lacking; in checked studies, under half of them reflect an unresolved V gene, and why the rest are absent is not known. In this sample the table shows 95,000 to 130,000 clones, 9% to 10% of which occur a single time. Of the sample, 3% to 3.5% is held by the ten largest clones. Sequencing was performed on PBMCs. The receptors shown here come from a young man in good health and CMV-seronegative.

The V and J genes are TRBV6-1 and TRBJ2-7, with D possibly being TRBD1 (7 bases). Looked up from germline, CDR1 is MNHNS and CDR2 is SASEGT. CDR3 size: 14 residues. V gave up 0 bases and J gave up 7 bases, with 13 bases separating them. The DNA of the CDR3 is TGTGCCAGCAGTGAAGCCCCACAGGGGAGGGAGCAGTACTTC. Protein product: CASSEAPQGREQYF.

This clone was seen only once. V usage is TRBV10-1 and J usage is TRBJ2-1; the match to TRBD2 covers 7 bases. Germline loops: CDR1 WNHNN, CDR2 SYGVQD (reference sequence). The CDR3 totals 15 residues. With V trimmed by 10 bases and J by 3 bases, 12 bases remained unmatched. The CDR3 coding sequence is TGCGCCACCCTCTCCCAAGCGGGGAACTACAATGAGCAGTTCTTC. Amino acids: CATLSQAGNYNEQFF.

This chain joins TRBV5-1 and TRBJ2-7; 10 positions agree with TRBD1. Trimming removed 3 bases from V and 6 bases from J; junction bases left unmatched: 9. CDR1 and CDR2 from the germline V gene are SGHRS and YFSETQ. There are 15 residues in the CDR3. DNA of the CDR3: TGCGCCAGCAGCTACGGACAGGGGGTTCTGCCCGAGCAGTACTTC. Protein: CASSYGQGVLPEQYF.

The gene calls are TRBV6-1 and TRBJ1-1; D unclear. Germline values: CDR1 MNHNS, CDR2 SASEGT. This CDR3 contains 13 residues. V was trimmed by 6 bases and J by 6 bases, leaving 14 bases between them. CDR3 nucleotides: TGTGCCAGCAGAAATTTACTGGGCGCTGAAGCTTTCTTT. As protein: CASRNLLGAEAFF.

This clone was counted between two and nine times. The chain joins TRBV7-9 to TRBJ2-7, with D perhaps TRBD1 (5 bases). This CDR3 contains 12 residues. Per the germline V gene, CDR1 is SEHNR and CDR2 is FQNEAQ (reference sequence). V gave up 2 bases and J gave up 7 bases, with 9 bases separating them. CDR3 amino acids: CASSLTQGEQYF. In DNA, the CDR3 is TGTGCCAGCAGCTTAACCCAGGGAGAGCAGTACTTC.

This rearrangement joins TRBV2 to TRBJ1-6; 7 nucleotides agree with TRBD1. The V gene end was trimmed by 7 bases and the J gene end by 10 bases; junction bases not matched to a gene: 13. The CDR3 consists of 15 residues. Germline values: CDR1 SNHLY, CDR2 FYNNEI. The CDR3 DNA sequence: TGTGCCAGCACCGGCAGGGGGATTAGGAACTCACCCCTCCACTTT. Its translation: CASTGRGIRNSPLHF.

This clone has more than one count but fewer than ten. The junction and the germline gene differ at one end; a read error may be behind it. The rearrangement uses TRBV11-2 and TRBJ1-2; no reliable D call. The CDR3 spans 14 residues. Germline CDR1 reads SGHAT; CDR2 reads FQNNGV. The CDR3 sequence: CASSPAGRNYGYPF. The CDR3, as DNA: TGTGCCAGCAGCCCGGCGGGCAGGAACTATGGCTACCCCTTC. Full variable domain (rest looked up from reference TRBV11-2 and TRBJ1-2): EAGVAQSPRYKIIEKRQSVAFWCNPISGHATLYWYQQILGQGPKLLIQFQNNGVVDDSQLPKDRFSAERLKGVDSTLKIQPAKLEDSAVYLCASSPAGRNYGYPFGSGTRLTVV.

This clone has only a few counts. The chain has TRBV28 and TRBJ2-7, with TRBD1 identical over 9 bases. CDR1 is MDHEN, CDR2 SYDVKM, per germline. Trimming at V came to 10 bases and at J to 7 bases, leaving 11 bases not matched to a gene. The length of the CDR3 is 13 residues. CDR3 protein: CATRGTGTREQYF. The CDR3 coding sequence is TGTGCCACCCGAGGGACAGGGACTCGGGAGCAGTACTTC.